What follows are 18 T cell receptor beta chains derived from one specimen sequenced in a study of radiotherapy plus CTLA-4 blockade in lung cancer. Produced via immunoSEQ multiplex PCR; TCRdb's table is partial and in-frame only. The repertoire holds 70,000 to 100,000 clones, around 86% seen once, with 2% to 2.5% in the top ten. The sample was peripheral blood, taken from a patient treated with radiotherapy plus ipilimumab. These receptors were obtained from a human donor with non-small cell lung cancer who had a partial response to radiotherapy plus ipilimumab.

For the CDR3, the DNA is TGTGCCAGCAGCGACCAACGTGGGGGGACTAGCGCCACAGATTCGGTTACGCAGTATTTT. Residues: CASSDQRGGTSATDSVTQYF. The chain recombines TRBV9 with TRBJ2-3; 10 bases map to TRBD2. Trimming took 3 bases from V and 8 from J; bases not matched to a gene: 24. This CDR3 contains 20 residues. From germline, CDR1 is SGDLS and CDR2 YYNGEE.

In DNA, the CDR3 is TGTGCCAGCAGCATACTCCCACTAGCGACGCGTCTCAATGAGCAGTTCTTC. Amino acid sequence: CASSILPLATRLNEQFF. The genes are TRBV4-2 and TRBJ2-1; 7 nucleotides line up with TRBD2. Germline V gives CDR1 LGHNA, CDR2 YNFKEQ. The CDR3 covers 17 residues. Unmatched junction bases numbered 16, after V lost 5 bases and J lost 6 bases.

The chain uses TRBV25-1 and TRBJ2-7; 10 nucleotides line up with TRBD1. Trimming took 3 bases from V and 9 from J; bases not matched to a gene: 11. This CDR3 contains 15 residues. The germline V gene has CDR1 MGHDK and CDR2 SYGVNS. CDR3 protein: CASSDWDRGDGMQYF. DNA for the CDR3: TGTGCCAGCAGTGATTGGGACAGGGGCGATGGGATGCAGTACTTC.

This sequence joins TRBV28 and TRBJ2-2; D is unclear. In germline, CDR1 is MDHEN, CDR2 SYDVKM. Deletions cut 6 bases from V and 1 base from J, with 6 bases between. This CDR3 is 13 amino acids long. This CDR3 reads CASRPENTGELFF. DNA for the CDR3: TGTGCCAGCAGACCAGAGAACACCGGGGAGCTGTTTTTT. Supplemented by reference TRBV28 and TRBJ2-2, the full variable domain reads DVKVTQSSRYLVKRTGEKVFLECVQDMDHENMFWYRQDPGLGLRLIYFSYDVKMKEKGDIPEGYSVSREKKERFSLILESASTNQTSMYLCASRPENTGELFFGEGSRLTVL.

V gene TRBV2 combines with J gene TRBJ1-1, with D possibly matching TRBD1 (6 bases). Trimming stripped 7 bases from V and 6 bases from J, with 18 bases between. Germline V lookup: CDR1 SNHLY, CDR2 FYNNEI. This CDR3 comprises 14 residues. The chain's CDR3 is CASTIQGNGAEAFF. In DNA, the CDR3 is TGTGCCAGCACTATACAGGGTAATGGGGCTGAAGCTTTCTTT.

This chain's CDR3 is CATPESREQYF. The CDR3 bases are TGTGCCACCCCCGAGTCCCGCGAGCAGTACTTC. V gene TRBV11-2 combines with J gene TRBJ2-7; D gene uncertain. CDR1 and CDR2 (germline): SGHAT, FQNNGV. The CDR3 is 11 residues long. V lost 10 bases and J lost 6, with 13 bases in between. Supplemented by reference TRBV11-2 and TRBJ2-7, the full variable domain reads EAGVAQSPRYKIIEKRQSVAFWCNPISGHATLYWYQQILGQGPKLLIQFQNNGVVDDSQLPKDRFSAERLKGVDSTLKIQPAKLEDSAVYLCATPESREQYFGPGTRLTVT.

The chain couples TRBV7-9 to TRBJ2-7; perhaps TRBD2 as D (5 bases). The V end was cut by 4 bases, the J end by 2 bases, with 9 bases between. CDR1 is SEHNR and CDR2 is FQNEAQ in the germline V gene (reference sequence). The CDR3 is made up of 13 amino acids. The CDR3 DNA reads as TGTGCCAGCAGCTCGAGCGGCACCTACGAGCAGTACGTC. Its protein is CASSSSGTYEQYV.

The table lists this clone with a count of one. The DNA of the CDR3 is TGTGCCAGCAGTTGGACTCGGGAGACCCAGTACTTC. Its translation: CASSWTRETQYF. The V gene is TRBV2, the J gene TRBJ2-5; maybe TRBD2 (5 bases). Between the trimmed V and J ends, which lost 5 bases and 5 bases, there was a span of 9 bases. CDR1 and CDR2 (germline): SNHLY, FYNNEI. This CDR3 spans 12 amino acids.

This sequence joins TRBV18 and TRBJ2-5; D may be TRBD2 (7 bases). This CDR3 contains 16 residues. With 3 bases removed from V and 1 base from J, the gap between germline ends came to 15 bases. In germline, CDR1 is KGHSH, CDR2 LQKENI. This CDR3 reads CASSPLGGPFQETQYF. CDR3 nucleotide sequence: TGTGCCAGCTCACCTTTGGGGGGGCCTTTCCAAGAGACCCAGTACTTC.

The chain is built from TRBV30 and TRBJ2-7; TRBD1 might be the D (5 bases). The CDR3 has 13 amino acids. The V gene's germline CDR1 is GTSNPN and CDR2 SVGIG (reference sequence). V was shortened by 2 bases and J by 4 bases, with 12 bases between the two germline ends. CDR3 DNA: TGTGCCTGGAGTAGCGACAGCCCGTACGAGCAGTACTTC. Amino acid sequence: CAWSSDSPYEQYF.

J is TRBJ2-5 and V is TRBV9; 7 positions match TRBD1. This CDR3 is built from 16 residues. V shed 4 bases and J 4 bases; nucleotides not matched to a gene: 13. From germline, CDR1 is SGDLS and CDR2 YYNGEE. The CDR3 loop reads CASSSRQGRSIETQYF. DNA of the CDR3: TGTGCCAGCAGCTCAAGACAGGGCCGTTCCATAGAGACCCAGTACTTC.

Here the CDR3 reads CAWSGQPYGYTF. For the CDR3, the DNA is TGTGCCTGGTCAGGACAGCCCTATGGCTACACCTTC. The rearrangement links TRBV30 to TRBJ1-2; maybe TRBD1 (6 bases). Trimming took 5 bases from V and 4 from J, leaving 11 bases between them. This CDR3 is built from 12 residues. Germline CDR1 and CDR2: GTSNPN and SVGIG (reference sequence).

The V call is TRBV2, the J call TRBJ1-2, with TRBD1 as a possible D gene (5 bases). V was cut by 6 bases and J by 7 bases, with 6 bases left in between. CDR1 SNHLY and CDR2 FYNNEI come from the germline V gene. The CDR3 runs 10 residues. CDR3: CASRGGGYTF. As DNA, the CDR3 is TGTGCCAGCAGGGGGGGTGGCTACACCTTC.

V is TRBV4-1 and J is TRBJ2-2; tentative D call: TRBD1 (6 bases). The CDR3 sequence is 15 residues long. Germline V gene lookup returns CDR1 MGHRA and CDR2 YSYEKL. Trimming took 2 bases from V and 3 from J, leaving 10 bases between them. CDR3 sequence: CASSQSDSYTGELFF. CDR3 sequence (DNA): TGCGCCAGCAGCCAATCGGACAGTTACACCGGGGAGCTGTTTTTT.

V gene TRBV19 combines with J gene TRBJ2-2, with 8 bases that match TRBD1. The CDR3 loop spans 15 amino acids. Germline V gene lookup returns CDR1 LNHDA and CDR2 SQIVND (reference sequence). V was pared by 4 bases and J by 4 bases, with 5 bases of the junction left unmatched. CDR3 in DNA: TGTGCCAGTAGTACCAGGGGGCAAGGCACCGGGGAGCTGTTTTTT. Protein: CASSTRGQGTGELFF.

The chain uses TRBV11-2 and TRBJ2-1; possibly TRBD2 for D (6 bases). The CDR3 is 17 residues long. V dropped 1 base and J dropped 4 bases, with 17 bases sitting between them. Germline V gene lookup returns CDR1 SGHAT and CDR2 FQNNGV. The CDR3 DNA is TGTGCCAGCAGCTTAGTAGCGGCCTTCCCTTCATACAATGAGCAGTTCTTC. Its protein product is CASSLVAAFPSYNEQFF. Combining the CDR3 with reference TRBV11-2 and TRBJ2-1 gives the whole variable domain EAGVAQSPRYKIIEKRQSVAFWCNPISGHATLYWYQQILGQGPKLLIQFQNNGVVDDSQLPKDRFSAERLKGVDSTLKIQPAKLEDSAVYLCASSLVAAFPSYNEQFFGPGTRLTVL.

CDR3 region: CASSTQQGQGSNQPQHF. In nucleotides, the CDR3 is TGTGCCAGCAGCACCCAGCAGGGACAGGGATCCAATCAGCCCCAGCATTTT. This rearrangement joins TRBV5-5 to TRBJ1-5; 9 bases align to TRBD1. Germline CDR1 reads SGHKS; CDR2 reads YYEKEE (reference sequence). The CDR3 spans 17 residues. V was pared by 4 bases and J by 3 bases, with 11 bases of the junction left unmatched.

This clone was recorded only once. The chain carries TRBV30 and TRBJ1-1, with 7 nucleotides matching TRBD1. The CDR3 is 13 amino acids. Germline CDR1 GTSNPN, CDR2 SVGIG (reference sequence). V lost 2 bases, J lost 5 bases, and 5 bases stayed unmatched. CDR3 loop: CAWSRVQGTEAFF. The CDR3 region has the DNA TGTGCCTGGAGTCGCGTACAGGGGACTGAAGCTTTCTTT.